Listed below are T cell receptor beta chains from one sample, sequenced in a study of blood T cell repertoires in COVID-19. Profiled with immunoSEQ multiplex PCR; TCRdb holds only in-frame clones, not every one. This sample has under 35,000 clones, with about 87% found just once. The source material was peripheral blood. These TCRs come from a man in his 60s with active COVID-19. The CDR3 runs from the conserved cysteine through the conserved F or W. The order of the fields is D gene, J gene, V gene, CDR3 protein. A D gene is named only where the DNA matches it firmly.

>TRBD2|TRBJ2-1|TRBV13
CASSLRREAYNEQFF
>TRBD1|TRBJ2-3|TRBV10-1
CASQAGGQGLDTQYF
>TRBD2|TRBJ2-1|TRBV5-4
CASSRGGSGLGGEQFF
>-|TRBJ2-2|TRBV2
CASSGESGFTGELFF
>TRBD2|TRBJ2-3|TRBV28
CASRTSGRKTSDTQYF
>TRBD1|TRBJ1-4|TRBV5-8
CASSLGSGGVEKLFF
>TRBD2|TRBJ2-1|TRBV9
CASSLHPTSGDYNEQFF
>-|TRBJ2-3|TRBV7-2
CASSSGPSGRTDTQYF
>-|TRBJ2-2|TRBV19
CASSILWNTGELFF
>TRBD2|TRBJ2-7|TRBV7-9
CASSPGLAGSYEQYF
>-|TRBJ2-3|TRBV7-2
CASSPGQLSTDTQYF
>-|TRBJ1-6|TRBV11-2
CASSSSRQRNSPLHF
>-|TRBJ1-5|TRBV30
CAWRGGLNQPQHF
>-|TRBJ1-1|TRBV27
CASSLRAGASGGTEAFF
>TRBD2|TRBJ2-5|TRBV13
CACSFGRGGLGETQYF
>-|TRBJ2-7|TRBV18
CASSSRPFYEQYF
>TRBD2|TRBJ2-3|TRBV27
CASSNNEREPTDTQYF
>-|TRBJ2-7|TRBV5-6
CASSLRQAAYEQYF
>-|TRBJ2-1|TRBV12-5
CASGSGGVGGEQFF
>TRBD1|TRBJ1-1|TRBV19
CASSPRTGNEAFF
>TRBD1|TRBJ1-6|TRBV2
CASSDRTGGINSPLHF
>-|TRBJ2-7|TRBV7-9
CASSLVSLGHPEQYF
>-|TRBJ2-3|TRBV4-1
CASSQRAGDTQYF
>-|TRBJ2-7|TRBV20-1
CSARDPRRRYF
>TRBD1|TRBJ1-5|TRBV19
CASSITGVVGNQPQHF
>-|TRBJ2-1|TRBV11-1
CASSLGGWWEEQFF
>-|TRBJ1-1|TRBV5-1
CASSYNQNTEAFF
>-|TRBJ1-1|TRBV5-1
CASSFEGLNTEAFF
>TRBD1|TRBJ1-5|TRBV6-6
CASSPTPGTGGPDYSNQPQHF